The entry that follows covers one T cell receptor (beta chain) sequence. The data are from a study of blood T cell repertoires in COVID-19. Data came from immunoSEQ multiplex PCR; TCRdb stores just in-frame clones and leaves some out. The table records under 400,000 clones, around 85% of them present only once. The length of the CDR3 is 18 residues. Looked up from germline, CDR1 is LGHDT and CDR2 is YNNKEL (reference sequence). Trimming at V came to 0 bases and at J to 9 bases, leaving 11 bases not matched to a gene. V and J are TRBV3-1 (or the pseudogene TRBV3-2) and TRBJ1-6, with TRBD1 matching over 10 bases. Sequenced material: PBMCs or T cells enriched from blood (not recorded which). The TCR sequence derives from a woman in her 40s with acute COVID-19. The chain's CDR3 is CASSQDYLPGQGSSPLHF. As DNA, the CDR3 is TGTGCCAGCAGCCAAGATTATTTACCGGGACAGGGGAGTTCACCCCTCCACTTT.